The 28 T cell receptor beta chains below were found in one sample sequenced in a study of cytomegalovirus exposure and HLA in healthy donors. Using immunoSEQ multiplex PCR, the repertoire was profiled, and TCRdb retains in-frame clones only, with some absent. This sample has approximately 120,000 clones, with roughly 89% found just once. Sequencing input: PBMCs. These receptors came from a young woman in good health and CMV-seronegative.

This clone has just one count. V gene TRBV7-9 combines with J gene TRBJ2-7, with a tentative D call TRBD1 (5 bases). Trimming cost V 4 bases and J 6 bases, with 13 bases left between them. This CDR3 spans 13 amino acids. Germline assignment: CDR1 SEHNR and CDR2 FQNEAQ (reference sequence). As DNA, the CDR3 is TGTGCCAGCAGCTACACCCCCAGGGTCGAGCAGTACTTC. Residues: CASSYTPRVEQYF.

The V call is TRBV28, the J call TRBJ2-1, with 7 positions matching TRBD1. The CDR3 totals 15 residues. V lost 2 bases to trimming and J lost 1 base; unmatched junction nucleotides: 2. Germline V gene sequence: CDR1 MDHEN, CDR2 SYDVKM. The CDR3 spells CASSLEQGSYNEQFF. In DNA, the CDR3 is TGTGCCAGCAGTTTAGAACAGGGGTCCTACAATGAGCAGTTCTTC.

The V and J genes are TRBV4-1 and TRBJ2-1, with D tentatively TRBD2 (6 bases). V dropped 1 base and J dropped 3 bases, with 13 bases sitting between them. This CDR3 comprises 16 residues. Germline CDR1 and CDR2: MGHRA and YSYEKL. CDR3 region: CASSQGLADYYNEQFF. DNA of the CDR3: TGCGCCAGCAGCCAAGGATTAGCGGATTACTACAATGAGCAGTTCTTC.

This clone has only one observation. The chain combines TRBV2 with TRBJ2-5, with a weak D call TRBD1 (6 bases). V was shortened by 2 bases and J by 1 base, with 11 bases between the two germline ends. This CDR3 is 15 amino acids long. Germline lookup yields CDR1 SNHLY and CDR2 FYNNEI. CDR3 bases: TGTGCCAGCAGTGAACCGCGGACAGTCCAAGAGACCCAGTACTTC. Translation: CASSEPRTVQETQYF.

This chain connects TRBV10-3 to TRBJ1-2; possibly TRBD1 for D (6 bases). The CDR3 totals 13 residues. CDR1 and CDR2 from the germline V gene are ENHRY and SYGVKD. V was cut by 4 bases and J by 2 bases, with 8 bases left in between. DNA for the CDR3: TGTGCCATCAGTGGGGACAAGAACTATGGCTACACCTTC. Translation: CAISGDKNYGYTF.

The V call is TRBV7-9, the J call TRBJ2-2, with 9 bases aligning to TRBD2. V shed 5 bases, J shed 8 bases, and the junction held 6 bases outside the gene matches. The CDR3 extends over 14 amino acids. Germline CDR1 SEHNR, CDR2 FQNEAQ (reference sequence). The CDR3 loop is CASSLTSGAGELFF. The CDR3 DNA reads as TGTGCCAGCAGCCTGACTAGCGGCGCGGGGGAGCTGTTTTTT.

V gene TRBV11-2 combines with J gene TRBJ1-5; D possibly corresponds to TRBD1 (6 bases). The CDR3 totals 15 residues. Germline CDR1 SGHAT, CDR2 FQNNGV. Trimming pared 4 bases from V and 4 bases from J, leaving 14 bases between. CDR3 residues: CASSSDRTTNQPQHF. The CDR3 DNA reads TGTGCCAGCAGCTCCGACAGGACGACTAATCAGCCCCAGCATTTT.

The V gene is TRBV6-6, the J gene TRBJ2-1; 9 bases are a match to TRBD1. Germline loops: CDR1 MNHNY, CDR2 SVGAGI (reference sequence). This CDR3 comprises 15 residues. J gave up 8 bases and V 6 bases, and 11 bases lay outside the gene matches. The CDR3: CASSPRVDRGYEQFF. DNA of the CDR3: TGTGCCAGCAGCCCTCGGGTGGACAGGGGTTATGAGCAGTTCTTC.

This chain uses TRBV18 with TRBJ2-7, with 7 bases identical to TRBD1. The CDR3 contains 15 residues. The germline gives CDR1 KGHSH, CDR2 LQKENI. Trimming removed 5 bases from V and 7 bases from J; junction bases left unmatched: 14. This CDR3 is CASSLKQGSSGEQYV. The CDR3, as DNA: TGTGCCAGCTCATTAAAACAGGGGTCATCGGGAGAGCAGTACGTC.

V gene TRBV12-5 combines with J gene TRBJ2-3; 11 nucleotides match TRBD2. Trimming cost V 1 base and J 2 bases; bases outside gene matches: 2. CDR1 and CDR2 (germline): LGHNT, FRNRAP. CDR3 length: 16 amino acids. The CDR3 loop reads CASGLGLAGNTDTQYF. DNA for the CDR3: TGTGCTAGTGGTTTGGGACTAGCGGGGAACACAGATACGCAGTATTTT. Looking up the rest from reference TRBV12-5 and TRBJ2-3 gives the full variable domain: DARVTQTPRHKVTEMGQEVTMRCQPILGHNTVFWYRQTMMQGLELLAYFRNRAPLDDSGMPKDRFSAEMPDATLATLKIQPSEPRDSAVYFCASGLGLAGNTDTQYFGPGTRLTVL.

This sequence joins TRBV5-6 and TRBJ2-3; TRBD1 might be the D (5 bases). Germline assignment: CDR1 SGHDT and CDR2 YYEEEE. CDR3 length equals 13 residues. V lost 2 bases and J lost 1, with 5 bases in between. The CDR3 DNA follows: TGTGCCAGCAGCTTAGGGGGCACAGATACGCAGTATTTT. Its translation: CASSLGGTDTQYF.

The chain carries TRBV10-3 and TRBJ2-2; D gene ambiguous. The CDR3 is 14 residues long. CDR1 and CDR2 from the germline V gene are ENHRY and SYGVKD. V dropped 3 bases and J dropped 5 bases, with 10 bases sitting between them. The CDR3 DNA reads TGTGCCATCAGTGAAGCAGGCGTAACCGGGGAGCTGTTTTTT. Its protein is CAISEAGVTGELFF.

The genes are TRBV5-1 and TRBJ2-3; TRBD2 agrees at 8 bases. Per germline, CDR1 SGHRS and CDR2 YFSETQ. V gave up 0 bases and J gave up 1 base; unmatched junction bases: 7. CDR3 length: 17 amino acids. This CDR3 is CASSLALAGGGTDTQYF. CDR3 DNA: TGCGCCAGCAGCTTGGCACTGGCGGGGGGTGGCACAGATACGCAGTATTTT.

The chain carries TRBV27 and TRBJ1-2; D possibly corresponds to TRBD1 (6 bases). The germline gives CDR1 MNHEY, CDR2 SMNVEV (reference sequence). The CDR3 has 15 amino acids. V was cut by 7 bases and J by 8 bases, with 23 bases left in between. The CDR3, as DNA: TGTGCCAGCACCCCACTATGGGGACAACTGAAGGGCTACACCTTC. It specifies CASTPLWGQLKGYTF.

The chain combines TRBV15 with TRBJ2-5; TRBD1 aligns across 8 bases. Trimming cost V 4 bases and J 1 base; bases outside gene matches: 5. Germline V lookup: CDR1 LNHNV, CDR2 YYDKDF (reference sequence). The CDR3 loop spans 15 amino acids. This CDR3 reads CATSTPGQAQETQYF. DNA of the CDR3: TGTGCCACCAGCACCCCGGGACAGGCCCAAGAGACCCAGTACTTC.

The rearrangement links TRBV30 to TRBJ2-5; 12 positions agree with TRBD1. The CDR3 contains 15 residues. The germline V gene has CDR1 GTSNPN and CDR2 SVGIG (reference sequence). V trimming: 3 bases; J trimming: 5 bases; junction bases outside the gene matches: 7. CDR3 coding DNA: TGTGCCTGGAGCCCGGGACAGGGGGCCGGTGAGACCCAGTACTTC. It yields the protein CAWSPGQGAGETQYF.

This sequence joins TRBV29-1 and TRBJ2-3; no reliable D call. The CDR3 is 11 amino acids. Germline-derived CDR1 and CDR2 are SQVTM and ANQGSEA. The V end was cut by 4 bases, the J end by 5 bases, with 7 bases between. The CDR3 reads CSVVEEDTQYF. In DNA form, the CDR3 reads TGCAGCGTTGTCGAGGAAGATACGCAGTATTTT.

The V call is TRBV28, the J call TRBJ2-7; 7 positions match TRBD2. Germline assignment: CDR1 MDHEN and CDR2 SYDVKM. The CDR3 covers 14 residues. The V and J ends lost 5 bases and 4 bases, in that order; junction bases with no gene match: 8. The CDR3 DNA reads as TGTGCCAGCAGTCCCCACGGGACTATTTACGAGCAGTACTTC. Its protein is CASSPHGTIYEQYF. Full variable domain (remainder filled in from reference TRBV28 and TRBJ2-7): DVKVTQSSRYLVKRTGEKVFLECVQDMDHENMFWYRQDPGLGLRLIYFSYDVKMKEKGDIPEGYSVSREKKERFSLILESASTNQTSMYLCASSPHGTIYEQYFGPGTRLTVT.

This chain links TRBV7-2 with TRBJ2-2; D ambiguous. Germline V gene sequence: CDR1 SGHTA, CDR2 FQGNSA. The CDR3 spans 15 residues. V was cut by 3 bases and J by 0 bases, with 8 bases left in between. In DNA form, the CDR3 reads TGTGCCAGCAGCTTGAAGCCCTCGAACACCGGGGAGCTGTTTTTT. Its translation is CASSLKPSNTGELFF.

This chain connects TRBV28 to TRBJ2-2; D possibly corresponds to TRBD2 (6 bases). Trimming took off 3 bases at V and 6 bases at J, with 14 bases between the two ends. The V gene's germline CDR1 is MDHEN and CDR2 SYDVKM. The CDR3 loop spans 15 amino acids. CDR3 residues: CASSFFTSSPGELFF. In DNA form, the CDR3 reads TGTGCCAGCAGTTTTTTCACTAGCTCCCCCGGGGAGCTGTTTTTT. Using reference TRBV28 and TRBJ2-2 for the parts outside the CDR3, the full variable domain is DVKVTQSSRYLVKRTGEKVFLECVQDMDHENMFWYRQDPGLGLRLIYFSYDVKMKEKGDIPEGYSVSREKKERFSLILESASTNQTSMYLCASSFFTSSPGELFFGEGSRLTVL.

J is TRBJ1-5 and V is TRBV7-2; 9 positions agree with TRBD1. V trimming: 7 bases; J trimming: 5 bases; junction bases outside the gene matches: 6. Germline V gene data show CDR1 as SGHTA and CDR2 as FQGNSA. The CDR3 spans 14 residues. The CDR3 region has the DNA TGTGCCAGCACCCGAGGGACAGGGCATCAGCCCCAGCATTTT. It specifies CASTRGTGHQPQHF.

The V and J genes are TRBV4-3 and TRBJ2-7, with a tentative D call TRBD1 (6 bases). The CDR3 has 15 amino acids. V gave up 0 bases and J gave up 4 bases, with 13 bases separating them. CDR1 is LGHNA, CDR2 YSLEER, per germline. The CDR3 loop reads CASSQDGGQIYEQYF. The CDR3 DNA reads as TGCGCCAGCAGCCAAGATGGGGGACAAATTTACGAGCAGTACTTC.

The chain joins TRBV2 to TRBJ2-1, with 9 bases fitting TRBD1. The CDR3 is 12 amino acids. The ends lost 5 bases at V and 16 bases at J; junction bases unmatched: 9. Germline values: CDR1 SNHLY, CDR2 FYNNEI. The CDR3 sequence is CASSQPGQGPFF. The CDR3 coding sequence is TGTGCCAGCAGTCAACCGGGACAGGGTCCATTCTTC.

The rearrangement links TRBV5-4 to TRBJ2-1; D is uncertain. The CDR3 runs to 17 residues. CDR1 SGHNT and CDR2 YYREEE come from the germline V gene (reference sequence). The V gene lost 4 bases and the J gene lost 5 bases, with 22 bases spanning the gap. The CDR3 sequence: CASSPWRGGVSNNEQFF. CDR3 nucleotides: TGTGCCAGCAGCCCCTGGAGAGGCGGAGTGAGTAACAATGAGCAGTTCTTC.

For the CDR3, the DNA is TGCGCCAGCAGCTCAGCCTGGGGACAGGGAATTTACGAGCAGTACTTC. Translating gives CASSSAWGQGIYEQYF. The chain carries TRBV4-3 and TRBJ2-7; 9 bases line up with TRBD1. The germline V gene has CDR1 LGHNA and CDR2 YSLEER. The CDR3 is 16 residues long. With 5 bases clipped from V and 4 bases from J, the junction kept 12 bases outside the gene matches.

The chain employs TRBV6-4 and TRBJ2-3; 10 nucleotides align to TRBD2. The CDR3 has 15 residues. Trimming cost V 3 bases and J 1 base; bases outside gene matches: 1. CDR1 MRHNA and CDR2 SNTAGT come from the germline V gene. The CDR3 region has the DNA TGTGCCAGCAGTGAAGGGACTAGCGGCACAGATACGCAGTATTTT. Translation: CASSEGTSGTDTQYF.

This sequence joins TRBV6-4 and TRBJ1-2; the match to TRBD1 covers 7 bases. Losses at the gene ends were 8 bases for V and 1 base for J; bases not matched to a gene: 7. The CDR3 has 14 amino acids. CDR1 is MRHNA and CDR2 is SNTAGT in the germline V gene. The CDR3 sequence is CASDREAINYGYTF. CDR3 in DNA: TGTGCCAGCGACAGGGAAGCTATTAACTATGGCTACACCTTC.

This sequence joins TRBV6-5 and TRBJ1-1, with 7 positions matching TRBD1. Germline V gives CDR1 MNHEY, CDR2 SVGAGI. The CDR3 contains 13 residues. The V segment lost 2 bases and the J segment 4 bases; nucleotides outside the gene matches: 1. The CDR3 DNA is TGTGCCAGCAGTTACCCAGGGGGCACTGAAGCTTTCTTT. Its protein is CASSYPGGTEAFF.